Listed below are T cell receptor beta chains from one sample, sequenced in a study of OX40 agonist ivuxolimab in advanced cancers. Some clones are missing from TCRdb's copy, which holds only in-frame ones; the method was immunoSEQ multiplex PCR. Altogether tens of thousands of clones are present, about 87% being singletons, with the ten largest covering under 1.1%. This sample comprised CD4+ or CD8+ T cells sorted from blood, obtained in a trial of the OX40 agonist ivuxolimab. The origin of the receptors is an adult with an advanced solid tumor such as melanoma, head and neck, liver or kidney cancer. The CDR3 runs from the conserved cysteine through the conserved F or W. Fields, in order: V gene, J gene, CDR3 protein.

V: TRBV7-2; J: TRBJ2-3; CDR3: CASSSRLPGPVADTQYF
V: TRBV7-2; J: TRBJ2-3; CDR3: CASTSGGGTDTQYF
V: TRBV10-3; J: TRBJ1-4; CDR3: CAISEHPGRGDEKLFF
V: TRBV5-1; J: TRBJ1-2; CDR3: CASSLGSGDGYTF
V: TRBV11-2; J: TRBJ2-7; CDR3: CASSRGLAGEQQYF
V: TRBV28; J: TRBJ2-7; CDR3: CASNLAGDSYEQYF
V: TRBV20-1; J: TRBJ1-2; CDR3: CSAHRANGYTF
V: TRBV10-3; J: TRBJ2-1; CDR3: CAIKEHVGLSYNEQFF
V: TRBV6-5; J: TRBJ1-2; CDR3: CASSSRGGTEGDYTF
V: TRBV7-7; J: TRBJ2-3; CDR3: CASSFQLAGELDTQYF
V: TRBV30; J: TRBJ2-3; CDR3: CAWAPGVRTQYF
V: TRBV6-5; J: TRBJ2-7; CDR3: CASSPQGEVGTEYF
V: TRBV19; J: TRBJ1-1; CDR3: CASRTTGNTEAFF
V: TRBV28; J: TRBJ2-7; CDR3: CASSPLGPRGPYEQYF
V: TRBV7-2; J: TRBJ2-1; CDR3: CASSLQAGQYNEQFF
V: TRBV5-4; J: TRBJ2-3; CDR3: CASGRDYTDTQYF
V: TRBV6-5; J: TRBJ1-2; CDR3: CASSYSDRGNYGYTF
V: TRBV2; J: TRBJ1-3; CDR3: CASSWTGGSGNTIYF
V: TRBV2; J: TRBJ1-2; CDR3: CASSQEQGKAGYTF
V: TRBV11-2; J: TRBJ2-1; CDR3: CASSLRPGRNNEQFF
V: TRBV6-5; J: TRBJ2-1; CDR3: CASSLTSGGNNEQFF
V: TRBV7-2; J: TRBJ2-3; CDR3: CASSLKKGGDTQYF
V: TRBV19; J: TRBJ2-2; CDR3: CASSIGTVGGTGELFF
V: TRBV29-1; J: TRBJ2-2; CDR3: CSSGTGYGELFF
V: TRBV19; J: TRBJ2-2; CDR3: CASRHRTGVTGELFF
V: TRBV5-1; J: TRBJ2-3; CDR3: CASSAGQGAFTDTQYF
V: TRBV5-1; J: TRBJ1-1; CDR3: CASSLLRWGLTEAFF
V: TRBV18; J: TRBJ1-1; CDR3: CASSPGENTEAFF
V: TRBV6-5; J: TRBJ2-1; CDR3: CASSSGWGKGEQFF
V: TRBV6-1; J: TRBJ2-7; CDR3: CASRTSGIHEQYF
V: TRBV7-2; J: TRBJ2-7; CDR3: CASSLAPSGTIYEQYF
V: TRBV7-2; J: TRBJ1-5; CDR3: CASSISGTVNQPQHF
V: TRBV7-2; J: TRBJ1-2; CDR3: CASSLGEGARYGYTF
V: TRBV2; J: TRBJ2-5; CDR3: CASSSNGLHQETQYF
V: TRBV14; J: TRBJ2-3; CDR3: CASSQALGGNTQYF
V: TRBV2; J: TRBJ2-1; CDR3: CASSATSGTYNEQFF
V: TRBV18; J: TRBJ2-7; CDR3: CASSPIGPGQGSYEQYF
V: TRBV15; J: TRBJ1-4; CDR3: CATSSPGGDEKLFF
V: TRBV11-2; J: TRBJ2-5; CDR3: CASSLWTSGRSGQETQYF
V: TRBV6-5; J: TRBJ2-5; CDR3: CASSYSKDTQYF
V: TRBV19; J: TRBJ1-3; CDR3: CASTPRVFRYSGNTIYF
V: TRBV6-1; J: TRBJ2-1; CDR3: CASRETSGRGQFF
V: TRBV7-2; J: TRBJ2-3; CDR3: CASSLTSTDTDTQYF
V: TRBV9; J: TRBJ2-3; CDR3: CASSVGRGGTDTQYF
V: TRBV28; J: TRBJ2-2; CDR3: CATLRGQGANTGELFF
V: TRBV10-3; J: TRBJ2-1; CDR3: CAISEGVTSAEQFF
V: TRBV19; J: TRBJ2-7; CDR3: CASSIRNTGGYEQYF
V: TRBV30; J: TRBJ2-4; CDR3: CAIDRDRIKNIQYF
V: TRBV7-2; J: TRBJ2-5; CDR3: CASSSTGPKETQYF
V: TRBV7-2; J: TRBJ2-1; CDR3: CASSSPPDRVKQFF
V: TRBV7-9; J: TRBJ2-5; CDR3: CASSPRDIQETQYF